The rows below give T cell receptor beta chains drawn from one sample of a study of blood T cell repertoires in COVID-19. Repertoires were generated with immunoSEQ multiplex PCR, while TCRdb's copy carries only in-frame clones and drops some. Among approximately 150,000 clones listed, approximately 88% were seen once. Input material: PBMCs or T cells enriched from blood (not recorded which). The receptor source for this set is a man in his sixties or seventies who had been exposed to COVID-19. The CDR3 runs from the conserved cysteine through the conserved F or W. A D gene is named only where the DNA matches it firmly. Expanded clones get a size class; other rows say once, few or many, or leave the size out.

v_gene: TRBV9; abundance: once; d_gene: TRBD2; j_gene: TRBJ2-1; CDR3nt: TGTGCCAGCAGCTCCACGGGGGGGAGCTCCTACAATGAGCAGTTCTTC; CDR3aa: CASSSTGGSSYNEQFF
v_gene: TRBV10-3; abundance: NA; d_gene: TRBD1; j_gene: TRBJ2-7; CDR3nt: TGTGCCATCAGTGACGACCGGGACAGGGGCTACGAGCAGTACTTC; CDR3aa: CAISDDRDRGYEQYF
v_gene: TRBV7-9; abundance: NA; d_gene: NA; j_gene: TRBJ1-3; CDR3nt: TGTGCCAGCAGCGCCGGAGGCTCTGGAAACACCATATATTTT; CDR3aa: CASSAGGSGNTIYF
v_gene: TRBV28; abundance: once; d_gene: TRBD1; j_gene: TRBJ2-3; CDR3nt: TGTGCCAGCAGTTTACCGTTGGGGACAGCTAACACAGATACGCAGTATTTT; CDR3aa: CASSLPLGTANTDTQYF
v_gene: TRBV7-6; abundance: few; d_gene: NA; j_gene: TRBJ2-7; CDR3nt: TGTGCCAGCAGCTGGGGTGGGGGGAATTACGAGCAGTACTTC; CDR3aa: CASSWGGGNYEQYF
v_gene: TRBV21-1; abundance: NA; d_gene: NA; j_gene: TRBJ2-2; CDR3nt: TGTGCCAGCAGCGAAACAGGGGCCGGGGAGCTGTTTTTT; CDR3aa: CASSETGAGELFF
v_gene: TRBV14; abundance: NA; d_gene: NA; j_gene: TRBJ1-1; CDR3nt: TGTGCCAGCAGCTCATTCAAGGGGGGGATAGCTTTCTTT; CDR3aa: CASSSFKGGIAFF
v_gene: TRBV7-2; abundance: NA; d_gene: NA; j_gene: TRBJ2-5; CDR3nt: TGTGCCAGCAGCTTAGTGGCAGGGGCAGAGACCCAGTACTTC; CDR3aa: CASSLVAGAETQYF
v_gene: TRBV9; abundance: NA; d_gene: NA; j_gene: TRBJ2-5; CDR3nt: TGTGCCAGCAGCGCGACTCCCCAAGAGACCCAGTACTTC; CDR3aa: CASSATPQETQYF
v_gene: TRBV6-5; abundance: NA; d_gene: NA; j_gene: TRBJ2-6; CDR3nt: TGTGCCAGCAGCCACAGGGAGTATGGGGCCAACGTCCTGACTTTC; CDR3aa: CASSHREYGANVLTF
v_gene: TRBV4-2; abundance: NA; d_gene: NA; j_gene: TRBJ1-1; CDR3nt: TGTGCCAGCAGCCAAGAATCAGGATCTGAAGCTTTCTTT; CDR3aa: CASSQESGSEAFF
v_gene: TRBV25-1; abundance: NA; d_gene: NA; j_gene: TRBJ2-1; CDR3nt: TGTGCCAGCAGTGAATGGACGACAGGCAAGAATGAGCAGTTCTTC; CDR3aa: CASSEWTTGKNEQFF
v_gene: TRBV21-1; abundance: NA; d_gene: NA; j_gene: TRBJ1-2; CDR3nt: TGTGCCAGCAGCAAAGATGGGCAGAGACAGGGGAAGGGCTATGGCTACACCTTC; CDR3aa: CASSKDGQRQGKGYGYTF
v_gene: TRBV5-1; abundance: NA; d_gene: TRBD1; j_gene: TRBJ1-1; CDR3nt: TGCGCCAGCAGCTTCCGGGACAGGGCCACTGAAGCTTTCTTT; CDR3aa: CASSFRDRATEAFF
v_gene: TRBV2; abundance: NA; d_gene: TRBD1; j_gene: TRBJ1-5; CDR3nt: TGTGCCAGCAGTCTGGGACAGGGAGGCGATCAGCCCCAGCATTTT; CDR3aa: CASSLGQGGDQPQHF
v_gene: TRBV10-3; abundance: NA; d_gene: TRBD1; j_gene: TRBJ1-6; CDR3nt: TGTGCCATCAGGAGGACAGGGATGGAAGATTCACCCCTCCACTTT; CDR3aa: CAIRRTGMEDSPLHF
v_gene: TRBV6-4; abundance: NA; d_gene: TRBD1; j_gene: TRBJ2-2; CDR3nt: TGTGCCAGCAGTTCCGGGACAGACACCGGGGAGCTGTTTTTT; CDR3aa: CASSSGTDTGELFF
v_gene: TRBV9; abundance: once; d_gene: TRBD2; j_gene: TRBJ2-2; CDR3nt: TGTGCCAGCAGCGCGACTAGCGGGAAGCTGTTTTTT; CDR3aa: CASSATSGKLFF
v_gene: TRBV28; abundance: NA; d_gene: NA; j_gene: TRBJ2-3; CDR3nt: TGTGCCAGCACTAGGCCCACAGATACGCAGTATTTT; CDR3aa: CASTRPTDTQYF
v_gene: TRBV4-1; abundance: NA; d_gene: TRBD2; j_gene: TRBJ2-3; CDR3nt: TGCGCCAGCAGCCAAGATAGGACTAGTTGGGAGGATACGCAGTATTTT; CDR3aa: CASSQDRTSWEDTQYF
v_gene: TRBV18; abundance: NA; d_gene: NA; j_gene: TRBJ2-5; CDR3nt: TGTGCCAGCTCAGGAGGTGGCCAAGAGACCCAGTACTTC; CDR3aa: CASSGGGQETQYF